This paragraph reports one T cell receptor beta chain. What it binds is unknown. The junction had 9 bases not matched to a gene; V was cut back by 0 bases and J by 7 bases. Germline CDR1 and CDR2: SGHTS and YDEGEE. The CDR3 length is 16 residues. These data are taken from a study of shared clonotypes between healthy human individuals. Study at large: The donor group consisted of a couple of women and three men, aged 18 to 49.

Overall study results and limits: The donor pool, a small one, limited the genetic and exposure-history diversity represented. Relative to clonotypes present in all four donors, those not shared had lower generation probabilities.

Under the authors' procedure: ImmunoSEQ supplied junction-only sequences lacking quality scores, so filtering was different. Assay: immunoSEQ multiplex PCR; the TCRdb copy retains only in-frame clones and omits some. V and J calls and clone size are copied from that table; D and trimming were computed from the DNA. Found here are about 2 million clones, about 94% of them singletons; the top ten hold 1% to 1.5%. CD45RO-negative, CCR7-selected cells formed the naive CD8 fraction, which excluded terminally differentiated effector memory CD45RA+ cells. V is TRBV5-8 and J is TRBJ1-5; 8 bases are a match to TRBD1. The sample consisted of naive CD8+ T cells sorted from blood. This receptor was obtained from a man between 18 and 35 years old in good health. The DNA of the CDR3 is TGTGCCAGCAGCTTGGTAGCTGACAGGGGAGGCCAGCCCCAGCATTTT. As protein: CASSLVADRGGQPQHF.